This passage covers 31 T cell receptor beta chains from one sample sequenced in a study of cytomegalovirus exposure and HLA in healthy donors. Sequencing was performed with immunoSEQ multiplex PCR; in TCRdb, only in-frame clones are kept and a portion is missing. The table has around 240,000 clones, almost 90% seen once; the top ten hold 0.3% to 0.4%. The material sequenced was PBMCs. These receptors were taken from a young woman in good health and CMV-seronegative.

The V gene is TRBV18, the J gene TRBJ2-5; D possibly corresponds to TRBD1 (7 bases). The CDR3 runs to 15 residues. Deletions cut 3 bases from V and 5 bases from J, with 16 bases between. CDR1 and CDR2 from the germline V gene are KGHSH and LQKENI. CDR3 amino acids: CASSPQGGRKETQYF. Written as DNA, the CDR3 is TGTGCCAGCTCACCCCAGGGGGGAAGGAAGGAGACCCAGTACTTC.

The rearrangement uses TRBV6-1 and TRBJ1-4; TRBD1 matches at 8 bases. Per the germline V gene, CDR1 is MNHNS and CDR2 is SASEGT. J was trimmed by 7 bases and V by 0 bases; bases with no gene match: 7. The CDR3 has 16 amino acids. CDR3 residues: CASSEARQGAREKLFF. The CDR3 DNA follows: TGTGCCAGCAGTGAAGCCCGCCAGGGGGCTCGTGAAAAACTGTTTTTT.

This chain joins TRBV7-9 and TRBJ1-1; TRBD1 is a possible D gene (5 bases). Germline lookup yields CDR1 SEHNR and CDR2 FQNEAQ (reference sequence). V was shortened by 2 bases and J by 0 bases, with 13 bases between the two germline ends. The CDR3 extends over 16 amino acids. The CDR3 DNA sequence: TGTGCCAGCAGCTTACCTTCGGGGGGGTTGAACACTGAAGCTTTCTTT. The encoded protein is CASSLPSGGLNTEAFF.

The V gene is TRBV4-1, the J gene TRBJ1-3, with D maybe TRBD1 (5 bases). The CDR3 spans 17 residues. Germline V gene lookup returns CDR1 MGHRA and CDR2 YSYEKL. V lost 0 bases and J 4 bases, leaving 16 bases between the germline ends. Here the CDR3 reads CASSQEGSGKGGNTIYF. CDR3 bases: TGCGCCAGCAGCCAAGAGGGGTCAGGCAAGGGGGGAAACACCATATATTTT.

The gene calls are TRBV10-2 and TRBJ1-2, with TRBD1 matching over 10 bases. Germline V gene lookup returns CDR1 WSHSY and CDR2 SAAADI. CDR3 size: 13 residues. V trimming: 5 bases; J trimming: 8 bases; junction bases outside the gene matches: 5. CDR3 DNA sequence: TGCGCCAGCAGTCGACAGGGGGCGCAGGGCTACACCTTC. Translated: CASSRQGAQGYTF.

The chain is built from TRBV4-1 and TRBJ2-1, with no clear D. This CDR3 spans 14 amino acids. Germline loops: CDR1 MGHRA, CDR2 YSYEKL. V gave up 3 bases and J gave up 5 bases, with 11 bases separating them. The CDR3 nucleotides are TGCGCCAGCAGCCATGGTTGGCCCGACAATGAGCAGTTCTTC. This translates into CASSHGWPDNEQFF.

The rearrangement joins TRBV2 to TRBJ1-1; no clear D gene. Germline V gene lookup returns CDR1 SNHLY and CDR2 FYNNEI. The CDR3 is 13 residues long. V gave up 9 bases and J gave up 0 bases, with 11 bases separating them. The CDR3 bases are TGTGCCAGTCTATTTGCCATGAACACTGAAGCTTTCTTT. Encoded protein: CASLFAMNTEAFF.

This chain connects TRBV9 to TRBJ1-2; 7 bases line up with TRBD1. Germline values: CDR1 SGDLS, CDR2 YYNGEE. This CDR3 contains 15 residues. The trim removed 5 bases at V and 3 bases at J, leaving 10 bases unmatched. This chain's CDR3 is CASSELSTGDYGYTF. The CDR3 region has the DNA TGTGCCAGCAGTGAACTTTCTACAGGGGACTATGGCTACACCTTC.

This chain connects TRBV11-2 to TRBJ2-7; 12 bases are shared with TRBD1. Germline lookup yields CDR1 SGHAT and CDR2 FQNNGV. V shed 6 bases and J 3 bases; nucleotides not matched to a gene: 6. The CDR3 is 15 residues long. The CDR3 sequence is CASRLGQGANYEQYV. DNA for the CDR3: TGTGCCAGCAGATTGGGACAGGGGGCCAACTACGAGCAGTACGTC.

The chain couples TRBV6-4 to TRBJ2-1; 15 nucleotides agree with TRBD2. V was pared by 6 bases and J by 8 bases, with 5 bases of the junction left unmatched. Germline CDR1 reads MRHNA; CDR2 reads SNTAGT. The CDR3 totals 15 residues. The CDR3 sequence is CASSRTSGGGDEQFF. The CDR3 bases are TGTGCCAGCAGCCGGACTAGCGGGGGGGGTGATGAGCAGTTCTTC.

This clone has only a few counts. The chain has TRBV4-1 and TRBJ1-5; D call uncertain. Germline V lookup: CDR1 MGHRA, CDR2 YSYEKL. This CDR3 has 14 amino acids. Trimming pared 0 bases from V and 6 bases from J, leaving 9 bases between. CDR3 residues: CASSQDHGSQPQHF. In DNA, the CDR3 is TGCGCCAGCAGCCAAGATCATGGGAGTCAGCCCCAGCATTTT.

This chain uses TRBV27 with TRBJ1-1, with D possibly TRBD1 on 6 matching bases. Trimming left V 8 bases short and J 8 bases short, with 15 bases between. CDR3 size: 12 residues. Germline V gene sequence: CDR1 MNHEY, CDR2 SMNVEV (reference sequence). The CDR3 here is CASARATGEAFF. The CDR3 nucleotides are TGTGCCAGCGCCCGGGCCACAGGGGAAGCTTTCTTT.

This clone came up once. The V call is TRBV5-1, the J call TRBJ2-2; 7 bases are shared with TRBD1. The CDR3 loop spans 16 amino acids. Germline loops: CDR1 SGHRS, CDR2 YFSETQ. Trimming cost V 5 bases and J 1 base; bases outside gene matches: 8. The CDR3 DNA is TGCGCCAGCAGTCGGCTTCGGACAGGGAACACCGGGGAGCTGTTTTTT. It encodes CASSRLRTGNTGELFF.

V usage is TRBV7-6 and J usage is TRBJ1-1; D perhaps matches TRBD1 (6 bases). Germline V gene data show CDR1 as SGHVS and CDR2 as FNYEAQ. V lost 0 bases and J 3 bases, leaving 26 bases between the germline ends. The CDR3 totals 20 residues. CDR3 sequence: CASSLAGGRAPTTADTEAFF. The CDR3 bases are TGTGCCAGCAGCTTAGCTGGGGGCAGGGCCCCTACGACAGCAGACACTGAAGCTTTCTTT.

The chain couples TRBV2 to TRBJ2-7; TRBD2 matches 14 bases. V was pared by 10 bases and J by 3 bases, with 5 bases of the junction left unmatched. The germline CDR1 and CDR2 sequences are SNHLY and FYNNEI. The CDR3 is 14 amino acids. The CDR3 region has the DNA TGTGCCAACGCGGGACTAGCGGGGGACTACGAGCAGTACTTC. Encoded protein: CANAGLAGDYEQYF.

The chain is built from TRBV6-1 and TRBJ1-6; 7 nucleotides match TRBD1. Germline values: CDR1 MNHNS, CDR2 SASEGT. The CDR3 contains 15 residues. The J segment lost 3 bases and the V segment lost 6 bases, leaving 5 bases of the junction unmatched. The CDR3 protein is CASSPDRFYNSPLHF. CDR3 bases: TGTGCCAGCAGCCCGGACAGGTTCTATAATTCACCCCTCCACTTT.

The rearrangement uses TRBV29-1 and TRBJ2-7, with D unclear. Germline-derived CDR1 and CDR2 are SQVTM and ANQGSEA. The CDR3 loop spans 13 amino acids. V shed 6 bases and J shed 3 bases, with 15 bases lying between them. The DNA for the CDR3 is TGCAGCGTGCCACTCTCCGGAAACTACGAGCAGTACGTC. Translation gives CSVPLSGNYEQYV.

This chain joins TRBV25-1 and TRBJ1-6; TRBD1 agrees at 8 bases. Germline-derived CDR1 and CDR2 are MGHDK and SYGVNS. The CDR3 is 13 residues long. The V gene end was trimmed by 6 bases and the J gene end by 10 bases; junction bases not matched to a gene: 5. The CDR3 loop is CASRGQGRSPLHF. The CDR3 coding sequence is TGTGCCAGCAGAGGACAGGGTAGGTCACCCCTCCACTTT.

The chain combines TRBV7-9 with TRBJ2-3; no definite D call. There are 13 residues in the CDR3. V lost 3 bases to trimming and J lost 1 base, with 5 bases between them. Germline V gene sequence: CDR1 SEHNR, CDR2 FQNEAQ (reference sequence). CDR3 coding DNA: TGTGCCAGCAGCTTCCGGGGCACAGATACGCAGTATTTT. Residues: CASSFRGTDTQYF.

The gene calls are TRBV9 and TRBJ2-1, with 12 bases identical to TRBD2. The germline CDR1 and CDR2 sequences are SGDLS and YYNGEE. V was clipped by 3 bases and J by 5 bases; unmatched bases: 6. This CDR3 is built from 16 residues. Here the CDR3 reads CASSAVTSGGHNEQFF. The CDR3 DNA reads TGTGCCAGCAGCGCCGTGACTAGCGGGGGACACAATGAGCAGTTCTTC. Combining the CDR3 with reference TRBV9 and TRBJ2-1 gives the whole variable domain DSGVTQTPKHLITATGQRVTLRCSPRSGDLSVYWYQQSLDQGLQFLIQYYNGEERAKGNILERFSAQQFPDLHSELNLSSLELGDSALYFCASSAVTSGGHNEQFFGPGTRLTVL.

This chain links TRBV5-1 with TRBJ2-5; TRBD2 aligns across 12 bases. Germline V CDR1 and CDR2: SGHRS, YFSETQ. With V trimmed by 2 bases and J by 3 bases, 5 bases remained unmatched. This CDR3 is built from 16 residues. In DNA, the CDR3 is TGCGCCAGCAGCTTTGCTAGCGGGGGGGCGGAAGAGACCCAGTACTTC. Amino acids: CASSFASGGAEETQYF. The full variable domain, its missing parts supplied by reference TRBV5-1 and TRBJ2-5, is KAGVTQTPRYLIKTRGQQVTLSCSPISGHRSVSWYQQTPGQGLQFLFEYFSETQRNKGNFPGRFSGRQFSNSRSEMNVSTLELGDSALYLCASSFASGGAEETQYFGPGTRLLVL.

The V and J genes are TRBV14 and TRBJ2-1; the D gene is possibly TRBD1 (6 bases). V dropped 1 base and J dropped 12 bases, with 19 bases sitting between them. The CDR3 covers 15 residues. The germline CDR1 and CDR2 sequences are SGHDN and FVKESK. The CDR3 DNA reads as TGTGCCAGCAGCCAAGCAGGGGCCCAGGATTCCTTGCAGTTCTTC. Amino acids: CASSQAGAQDSLQFF. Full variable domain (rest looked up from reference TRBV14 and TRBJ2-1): EAGVTQFPSHSVIEKGQTVTLRCDPISGHDNLYWYRRVMGKEIKFLLHFVKESKQDESGMPNNRFLAERTGGTYSTLKVQPAELEDSGVYFCASSQAGAQDSLQFFGPGTRLTVL.

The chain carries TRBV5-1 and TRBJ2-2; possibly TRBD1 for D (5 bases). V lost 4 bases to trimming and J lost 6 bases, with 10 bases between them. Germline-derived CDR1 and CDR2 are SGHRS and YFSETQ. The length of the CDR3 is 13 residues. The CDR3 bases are TGCGCCAGCAGCCCTGGACATTCCGGGGAGCTGTTTTTT. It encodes CASSPGHSGELFF.

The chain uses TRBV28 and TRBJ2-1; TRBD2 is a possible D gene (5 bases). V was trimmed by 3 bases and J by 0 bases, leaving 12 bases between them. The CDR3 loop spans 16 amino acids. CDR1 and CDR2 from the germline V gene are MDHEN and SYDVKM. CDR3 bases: TGTGCCAGCAGTTTCTTCGGGGTGGGCTCCTACAATGAGCAGTTCTTC. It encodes CASSFFGVGSYNEQFF. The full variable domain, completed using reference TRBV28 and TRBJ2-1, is DVKVTQSSRYLVKRTGEKVFLECVQDMDHENMFWYRQDPGLGLRLIYFSYDVKMKEKGDIPEGYSVSREKKERFSLILESASTNQTSMYLCASSFFGVGSYNEQFFGPGTRLTVL.

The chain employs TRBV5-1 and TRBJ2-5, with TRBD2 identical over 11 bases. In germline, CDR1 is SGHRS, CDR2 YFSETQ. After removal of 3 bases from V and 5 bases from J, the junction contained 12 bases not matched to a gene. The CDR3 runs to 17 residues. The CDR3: CASSSLIVAGGPETQYF. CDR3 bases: TGCGCCAGCAGCTCGCTTATTGTAGCGGGGGGGCCGGAGACCCAGTACTTC. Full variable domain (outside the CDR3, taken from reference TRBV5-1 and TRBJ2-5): KAGVTQTPRYLIKTRGQQVTLSCSPISGHRSVSWYQQTPGQGLQFLFEYFSETQRNKGNFPGRFSGRQFSNSRSEMNVSTLELGDSALYLCASSSLIVAGGPETQYFGPGTRLLVL.

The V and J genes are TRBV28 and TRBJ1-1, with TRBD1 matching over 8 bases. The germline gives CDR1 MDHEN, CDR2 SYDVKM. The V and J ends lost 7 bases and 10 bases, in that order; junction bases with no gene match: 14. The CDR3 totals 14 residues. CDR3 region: CASTPSGTGSRAFF. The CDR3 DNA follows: TGTGCCAGCACCCCATCCGGGACAGGAAGTAGAGCTTTCTTT.

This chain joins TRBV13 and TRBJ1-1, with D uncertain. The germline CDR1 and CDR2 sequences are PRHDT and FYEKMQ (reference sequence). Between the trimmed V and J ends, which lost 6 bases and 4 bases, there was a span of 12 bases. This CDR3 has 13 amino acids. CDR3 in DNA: TGTGCCAGCAGACTAAGAGGGCGCACTGAAGCTTTCTTT. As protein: CASRLRGRTEAFF.

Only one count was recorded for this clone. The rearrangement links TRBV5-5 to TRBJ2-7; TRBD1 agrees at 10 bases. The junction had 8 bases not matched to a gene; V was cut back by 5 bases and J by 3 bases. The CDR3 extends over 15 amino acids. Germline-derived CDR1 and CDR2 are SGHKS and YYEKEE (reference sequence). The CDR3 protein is CASRSGTGAIYEQYV. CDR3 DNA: TGTGCCAGCAGGTCTGGGACAGGGGCTATCTACGAGCAGTACGTC.

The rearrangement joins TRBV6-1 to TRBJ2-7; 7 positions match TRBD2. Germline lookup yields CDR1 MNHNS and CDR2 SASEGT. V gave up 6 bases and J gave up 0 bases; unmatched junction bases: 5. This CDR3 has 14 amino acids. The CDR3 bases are TGTGCCAGCAGCCTCCTAGCGGCCTCCTACGAGCAGTACTTC. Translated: CASSLLAASYEQYF.

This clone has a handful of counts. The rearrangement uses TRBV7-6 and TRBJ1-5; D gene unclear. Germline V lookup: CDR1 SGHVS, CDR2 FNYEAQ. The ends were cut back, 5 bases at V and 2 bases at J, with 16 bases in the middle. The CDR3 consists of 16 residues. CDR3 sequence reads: CASSEWTGRGNQPQHF. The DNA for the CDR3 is TGTGCCAGCAGCGAATGGACGGGGAGGGGCAATCAGCCCCAGCATTTT.

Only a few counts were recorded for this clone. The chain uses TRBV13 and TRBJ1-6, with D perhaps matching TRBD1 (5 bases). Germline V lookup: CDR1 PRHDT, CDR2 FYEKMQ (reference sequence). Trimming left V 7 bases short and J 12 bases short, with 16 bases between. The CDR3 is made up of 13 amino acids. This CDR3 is CASTLGPQGPLHF. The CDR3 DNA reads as TGTGCCAGCACCCTAGGGCCTCAGGGACCCCTCCACTTT.